Listed here are 15 T cell receptor beta chains from one sample, sequenced in a study of Graves' ophthalmopathy and Graves' hyperthyroidism. Investigators amplified TCR beta CDR3 regions from RNA transcripts. RT-PCR with HTBI primers came first, then second-round multiplex PCR. TCRdb re-called the multiplex PCR reads with MiXCR, one entry per CDR3 protein. The table records roughly 300,000 distinct CDR3 sequences, about a sixth of them present only once. The sequenced material came from peripheral blood. These receptors all stem from an adult man with Graves' ophthalmopathy.

This clonotype was counted ten times or more. The rearrangement links TRBV24-1 to TRBJ1-2; D is perhaps TRBD1 (6 bases). The CDR3 runs 11 residues. Looked up from germline, CDR1 is KGHDR and CDR2 is SFDVKD. V was cut by 6 bases and J by 8 bases, with 9 bases left in between. The CDR3 is CATSTGRGYTF. In DNA form, the CDR3 reads TGTGCCACCAGTACAGGGCGCGGCTACACCTTC.

The rearrangement joins TRBV11-2 to TRBJ2-5; D is possibly TRBD1 (6 bases). Deletions cut 5 bases from V and 4 bases from J, with 17 bases between. Germline CDR1 reads SGHAT; CDR2 reads FQNNGV. This CDR3 has 15 residues. The DNA for the CDR3 is TGTGCCAGCAGCGTACAGGGTCTAGGCGTAGAGACCCAGTACTTC. This sequence encodes CASSVQGLGVETQYF.

This clonotype was recorded many times. The V call is TRBV6-1, the J call TRBJ1-2; D unclear. This CDR3 contains 13 residues. Trimming removed 7 bases from V and 3 bases from J, with 12 bases in between. Per the germline V gene, CDR1 is MNHNS and CDR2 is SASEGT. The CDR3 nucleotides read TGTGCCAGCACACAAAATCAGGACTATGGCTACACCTTC. The encoded protein is CASTQNQDYGYTF.

This clonotype was detected many times. The gene calls are TRBV6-5 and TRBJ2-7; a possible D gene is TRBD1 (6 bases). The CDR3 covers 12 residues. CDR1 and CDR2 (germline): MNHEY, SVGAGI. Trimming left V 2 bases short and J 6 bases short, with 8 bases between. As DNA, the CDR3 is TGTGCCAGCAGTTACCAGGGGCCCGAGCAGTACTTC. Translating gives CASSYQGPEQYF.

This clonotype occurred many times. The chain links TRBV4-1 to TRBJ2-7; possibly TRBD1 for D (5 bases). Germline V gene lookup returns CDR1 MGHRA and CDR2 YSYEKL. Trimming stripped 1 base from V and 4 bases from J, with 17 bases between. The CDR3 contains 16 residues. DNA of the CDR3: TGCGCCAGCAGCCAAGGATGGGGCCTCCGTATGTACGAGCAGTACTTC. This sequence encodes CASSQGWGLRMYEQYF.

As concerns this clonotype: A much larger clonotype is one base distant, so this may be a read error. The genes are TRBV19 and TRBJ1-2, with D maybe TRBD1 (6 bases). CDR1 is LNHDA, CDR2 SQIVND, per germline (reference sequence). This CDR3 region has 15 residues. CDR3 loop: CVSTLGAGANYGYTF. In DNA, the CDR3 is TGTGTCAGTACCCTGGGGGCAGGAGCTAACTATGGCTACACCTTC.

The rearrangement joins TRBV20-1 to TRBJ1-2, with a possible D match to TRBD1 (5 bases). The CDR3 consists of 13 residues. V was pared by 3 bases and J by 6 bases, with 14 bases between. In germline, CDR1 is DFQATT, CDR2 SNEGSKA (reference sequence). Here the CDR3 DNA reads TGCAGTGCTAGGGCAGGGTCTGTCGATGGCTACACCTTC. Amino acid sequence: CSARAGSVDGYTF.

This clonotype showed up many times. The rearrangement uses TRBV10-1 and TRBJ1-3; D is undetermined. The V end was cut by 3 bases, the J end by 0 bases, with 6 bases between. The CDR3 is 14 residues long. Per germline, CDR1 WNHNN and CDR2 SYGVQD (reference sequence). The CDR3, as DNA: TGCGCCAGCAGTGAAGGGAGCTCTGGAAACACCATATATTTT. It encodes CASSEGSSGNTIYF.

This clonotype has a count of ten or more. The chain has TRBV5-1 and TRBJ1-5, with TRBD1 identical over 11 bases. Germline V gives CDR1 SGHRS, CDR2 YFSETQ. V was clipped by 4 bases and J by 2 bases; unmatched bases: 2. The CDR3 contains 15 residues. The CDR3 sequence is CASSPGQGGNQPQHF. CDR3 sequence (DNA): TGCGCCAGCAGCCCGGGACAGGGGGGCAATCAGCCCCAGCATTTT.

The rearrangement joins TRBV5-1 to TRBJ2-2, with no clear D. Germline loops: CDR1 SGHRS, CDR2 YFSETQ. This CDR3 has 16 residues. Trimming removed 3 bases from V and 0 bases from J, with 12 bases in between. CDR3: CASSSQRGTNTGELFF. DNA for the CDR3: TGCGCCAGCAGCTCTCAACGTGGAACGAACACCGGGGAGCTGTTTTTT.

V usage is TRBV7-2 and J usage is TRBJ1-1, with no clear D. V was clipped by 5 bases and J by 0 bases, with 10 bases between them. The germline V gene encodes CDR1 SGHTA and CDR2 FQGNSA. The CDR3 consists of 14 residues. CDR3 in DNA: TGTGCCAGCAGCGAACAGCTATTGAACACTGAAGCTTTCTTT. Encoded protein: CASSEQLLNTEAFF.

This clonotype was recorded many times. The genes are TRBV5-1 and TRBJ1-2; D might be TRBD1 (6 bases). There are 14 residues in the CDR3. The V end lost 7 bases, the J end lost 3 bases, and 16 bases lay between the germline ends. Germline V lookup: CDR1 SGHRS, CDR2 YFSETQ. The CDR3: CASALGGLDYGYTF. The DNA for the CDR3 is TGCGCCAGCGCCCTCGGGGGGCTCGACTATGGCTACACCTTC.

This clonotype was recorded at least ten times. This chain links TRBV5-4 with TRBJ2-2, with unresolved D. This CDR3 is 13 amino acids long. The V end lost 6 bases, the J end lost 5 bases, and 11 bases lay between the germline ends. Germline V lookup: CDR1 SGHNT, CDR2 YYREEE (reference sequence). For the CDR3, the DNA is TGTGCCAGCACCGCCCCGAGGACCGGGGAGCTGTTTTTT. Protein: CASTAPRTGELFF.

This clonotype was counted ten times or more. The chain carries TRBV6-5 and TRBJ1-1; D not certain. The V end lost 5 bases, the J end lost 5 bases, and 18 bases lay between the germline ends. The CDR3 length is 15 residues. Germline-derived CDR1 and CDR2 are MNHEY and SVGAGI. CDR3 nucleotide sequence: TGTGCCAGCAGTCTGGATCCAAATCGGGGAACTGAAGCTTTCTTT. As protein: CASSLDPNRGTEAFF.

There are a few counts of this clonotype. This chain links TRBV19 with TRBJ1-2; D is possibly TRBD1 (6 bases). The length of the CDR3 is 14 residues. Germline-derived CDR1 and CDR2 are LNHDA and SQIVND (reference sequence). V was pared by 3 bases and J by 6 bases, with 14 bases between. CDR3: CASSIRQGSDGYTF. CDR3 DNA: TGTGCCAGTAGTATCCGTCAGGGGTCGGATGGCTACACCTTC.